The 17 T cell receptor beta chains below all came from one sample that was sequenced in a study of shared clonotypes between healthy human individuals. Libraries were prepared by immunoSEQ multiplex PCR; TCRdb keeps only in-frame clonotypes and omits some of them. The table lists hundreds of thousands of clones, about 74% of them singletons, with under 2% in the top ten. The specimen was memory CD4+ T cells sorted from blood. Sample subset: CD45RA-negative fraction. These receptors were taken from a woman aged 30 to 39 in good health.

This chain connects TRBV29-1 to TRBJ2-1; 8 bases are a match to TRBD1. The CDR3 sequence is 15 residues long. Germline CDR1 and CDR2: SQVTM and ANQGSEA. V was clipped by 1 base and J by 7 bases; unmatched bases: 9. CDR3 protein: CSVEAWAGGGNEQFF. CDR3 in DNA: TGCAGCGTTGAAGCATGGGCAGGGGGCGGGAATGAGCAGTTCTTC.

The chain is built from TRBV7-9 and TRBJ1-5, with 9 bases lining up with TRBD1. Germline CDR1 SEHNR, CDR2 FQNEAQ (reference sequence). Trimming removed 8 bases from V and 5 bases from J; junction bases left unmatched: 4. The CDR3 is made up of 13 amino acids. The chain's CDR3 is CASSGQGYQPQHF. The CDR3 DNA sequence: TGTGCCAGCTCGGGACAGGGCTATCAGCCCCAGCATTTT.

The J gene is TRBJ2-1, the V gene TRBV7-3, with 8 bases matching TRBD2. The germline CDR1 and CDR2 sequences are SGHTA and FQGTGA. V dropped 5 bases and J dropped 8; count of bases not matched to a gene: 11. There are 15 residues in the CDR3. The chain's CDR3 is CASSSVAGNRYEQFF. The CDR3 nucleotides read TGTGCCAGCAGCAGCGTAGCGGGAAATCGATATGAGCAGTTCTTC.

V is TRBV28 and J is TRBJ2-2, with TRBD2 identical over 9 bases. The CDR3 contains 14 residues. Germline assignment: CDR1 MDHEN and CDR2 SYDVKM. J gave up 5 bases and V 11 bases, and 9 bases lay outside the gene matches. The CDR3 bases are TGTGCCCTTAGCGGGAGCCCCGGGACCGGGGAGCTGTTTTTT. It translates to CALSGSPGTGELFF. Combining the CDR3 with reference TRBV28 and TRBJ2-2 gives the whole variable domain DVKVTQSSRYLVKRTGEKVFLECVQDMDHENMFWYRQDPGLGLRLIYFSYDVKMKEKGDIPEGYSVSREKKERFSLILESASTNQTSMYLCALSGSPGTGELFFGEGSRLTVL.

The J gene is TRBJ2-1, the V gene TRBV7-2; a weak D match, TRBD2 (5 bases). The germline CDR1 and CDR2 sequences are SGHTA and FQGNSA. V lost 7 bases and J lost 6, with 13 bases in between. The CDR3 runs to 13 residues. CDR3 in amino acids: CASNSGPFNEQFF. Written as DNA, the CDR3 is TGTGCCAGCAACAGCGGACCGTTCAATGAGCAGTTCTTC.

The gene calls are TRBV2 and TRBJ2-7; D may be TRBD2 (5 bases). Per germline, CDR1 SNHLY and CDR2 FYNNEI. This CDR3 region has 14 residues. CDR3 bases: TGTGCTATCAGAGAGGACTTCCTAACCTACGAGCAGTACTTC. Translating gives CAIREDFLTYEQYF.

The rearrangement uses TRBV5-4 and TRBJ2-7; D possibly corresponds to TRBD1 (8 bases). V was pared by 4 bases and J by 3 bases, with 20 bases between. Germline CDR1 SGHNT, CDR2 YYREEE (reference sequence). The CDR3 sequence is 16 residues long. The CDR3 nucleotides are TGTGCCAGCAGCGGGGGGGACAGGCCGGGTCTCTACGAGCAGTACTTC. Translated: CASSGGDRPGLYEQYF.

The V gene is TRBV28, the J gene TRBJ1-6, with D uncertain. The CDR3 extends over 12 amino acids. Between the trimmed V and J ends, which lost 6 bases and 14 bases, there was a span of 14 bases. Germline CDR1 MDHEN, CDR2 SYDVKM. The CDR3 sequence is CASRAGPAALHF. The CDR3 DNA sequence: TGTGCCAGCAGGGCTGGGCCGGCGGCCCTCCACTTT.

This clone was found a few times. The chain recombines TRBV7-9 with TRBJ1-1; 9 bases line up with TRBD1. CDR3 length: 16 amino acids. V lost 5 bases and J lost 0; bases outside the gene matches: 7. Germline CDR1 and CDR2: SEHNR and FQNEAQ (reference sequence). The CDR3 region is CASSPYGTGLNTEAFF. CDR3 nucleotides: TGTGCCAGCAGCCCGTACGGGACAGGGCTGAACACTGAAGCTTTCTTT.

CDR3 DNA: TGCAGCGTTAGCGGGACTAGCGGCTTTAGCACAGATACGCAGTATTTT. Its translation is CSVSGTSGFSTDTQYF. The chain links TRBV29-1 to TRBJ2-3, with 11 nucleotides matching TRBD2. The J segment lost 0 bases and the V segment lost 5 bases, leaving 7 bases of the junction unmatched. From germline, CDR1 is SQVTM and CDR2 ANQGSEA. This CDR3 region has 16 residues.

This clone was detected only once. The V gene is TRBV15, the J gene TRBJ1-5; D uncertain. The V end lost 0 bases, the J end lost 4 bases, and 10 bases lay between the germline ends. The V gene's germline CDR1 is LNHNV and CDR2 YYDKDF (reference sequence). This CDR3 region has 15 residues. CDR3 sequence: CATSRDLSGNQPQHF. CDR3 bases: TGTGCCACCAGCAGAGATCTCAGCGGAAATCAGCCCCAGCATTTT.

The CDR3 is CASRDRHPNTEAFF. The CDR3 bases are TGTGCCAGTAGAGATCGACACCCGAACACTGAAGCTTTCTTT. The V gene is TRBV19, the J gene TRBJ1-1; unclear D gene. Germline CDR1 and CDR2: LNHDA and SQIVND (reference sequence). This CDR3 has 14 amino acids. V lost 6 bases and J lost 1, with 12 bases in between.

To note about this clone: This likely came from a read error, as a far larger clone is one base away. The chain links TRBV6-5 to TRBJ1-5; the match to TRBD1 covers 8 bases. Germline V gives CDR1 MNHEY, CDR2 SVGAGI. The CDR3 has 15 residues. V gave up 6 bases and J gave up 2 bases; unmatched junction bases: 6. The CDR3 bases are TGTGCCAGCAGCCTCAGGGGGCGCGGCAATCAGCCCCAGCATTTT. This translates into CASSLRGRGNQPQHF.

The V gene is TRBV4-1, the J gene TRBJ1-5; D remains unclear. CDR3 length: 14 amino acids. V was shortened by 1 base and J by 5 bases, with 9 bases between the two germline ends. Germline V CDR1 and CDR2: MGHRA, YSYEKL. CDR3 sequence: CASSQVPVYQPQHF. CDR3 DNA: TGCGCCAGCAGCCAAGTCCCTGTTTATCAGCCCCAGCATTTT.

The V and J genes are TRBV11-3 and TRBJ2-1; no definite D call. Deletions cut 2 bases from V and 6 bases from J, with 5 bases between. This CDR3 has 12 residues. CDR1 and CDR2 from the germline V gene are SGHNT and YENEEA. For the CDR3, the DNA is TGTGCCAGCAGCTTACGGAGCAATGAGCAGTTCTTC. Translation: CASSLRSNEQFF.

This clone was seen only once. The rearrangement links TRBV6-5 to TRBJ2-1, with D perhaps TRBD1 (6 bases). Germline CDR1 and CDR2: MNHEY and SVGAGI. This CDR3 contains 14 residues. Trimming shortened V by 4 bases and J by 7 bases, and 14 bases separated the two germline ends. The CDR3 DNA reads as TGTGCCAGCAGTTCTACGGACAGTTTAAATGAGCAGTTCTTC. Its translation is CASSSTDSLNEQFF.

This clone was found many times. CDR3 region: CASSHRVYQGARDGYTF. CDR3 in DNA: TGCGCCAGCAGCCACCGAGTTTACCAGGGGGCCCGAGATGGCTACACCTTC. The chain uses TRBV4-1 and TRBJ1-2; TRBD1 agrees at 8 bases. V dropped 3 bases and J dropped 6; count of bases not matched to a gene: 15. The CDR3 spans 17 residues. Germline CDR1 is MGHRA and CDR2 is YSYEKL.